These 14 T cell receptor beta chains were sequenced from one sample in a study of blood T cell repertoires in COVID-19. The method was immunoSEQ multiplex PCR; TCRdb's version includes in-frame clones alone and lacks a portion of them. Of roughly 230,000 clones in the sample, around four fifths were seen once. The sequencing input was peripheral blood. The receptors originated from a middle-aged man with active or convalescent COVID-19.

The J gene is TRBJ1-6, the V gene TRBV19; D is undetermined. Trimming removed 3 bases at V and 7 bases at J, with 13 bases between. Per germline, CDR1 LNHDA and CDR2 SQIVND (reference sequence). The CDR3 loop spans 15 amino acids. The CDR3 sequence: CASSMDLGRNSPLHF. As DNA, the CDR3 is TGTGCCAGTAGTATGGACTTAGGGAGAAATTCACCCCTCCACTTT.

The V and J genes are TRBV27 and TRBJ2-1, with D perhaps TRBD2 (6 bases). The CDR3 is 15 residues long. Deletions cut 3 bases from V and 1 base from J, with 10 bases between. CDR1 MNHEY and CDR2 SMNVEV come from the germline V gene (reference sequence). The CDR3 DNA reads TGTGCCAGCAGTTTCATACTAGCTTCCTACAATGAGCAGTTCTTC. This encodes CASSFILASYNEQFF.

The chain has TRBV3-1 (or the pseudogene TRBV3-2) and TRBJ2-7, with 7 bases lining up with TRBD1. Germline assignment: CDR1 LGHDT and CDR2 YNNKEL (reference sequence). This CDR3 region has 13 residues. The V gene end was trimmed by 4 bases and the J gene end by 2 bases; junction bases not matched to a gene: 2. The CDR3 coding sequence is TGTGCCAGCAGCCCCAGGGGGACCTACGAGCAGTACTTC. This translates into CASSPRGTYEQYF.

The chain carries TRBV10-3 and TRBJ2-7, with D perhaps matching TRBD2 (6 bases). The germline CDR1 and CDR2 sequences are ENHRY and SYGVKD. V gave up 7 bases and J gave up 3 bases, with 16 bases separating them. The CDR3 is 14 amino acids. The CDR3 region is CAIKIGGTSYEQYF. In DNA form, the CDR3 reads TGTGCCATCAAGATCGGGGGTACAAGCTACGAGCAGTACTTC.

This clone occurred a few times. This sequence joins TRBV6-1 and TRBJ2-7, with a tentative D call TRBD2 (5 bases). V was shortened by 0 bases and J by 6 bases, with 9 bases between the two germline ends. The CDR3 loop spans 13 amino acids. Per germline, CDR1 MNHNS and CDR2 SASEGT. The CDR3 region has the DNA TGTGCCAGCAGTGAAGCTGAGGGCGTCGAGCAGTACTTC. Its translation: CASSEAEGVEQYF.

The rearrangement uses TRBV19 and TRBJ2-3; 7 positions agree with TRBD2. The germline gives CDR1 LNHDA, CDR2 SQIVND (reference sequence). CDR3 length equals 15 residues. Trimming took 10 bases from V and 1 from J; bases not matched to a gene: 11. As DNA, the CDR3 is TGTGCCACCAAAGTATGGGCGGGAGGCACAGATACGCAGTATTTT. It translates to CATKVWAGGTDTQYF.

The gene calls are TRBV6-5 and TRBJ1-1; a possible D gene is TRBD1 (5 bases). This CDR3 is built from 13 residues. The V end lost 11 bases, the J end lost 1 base, and 14 bases lay between the germline ends. Germline CDR1 is MNHEY and CDR2 is SVGAGI. The CDR3, as DNA: TGTGCCTCCGTCCAGGGATGGAACACTGAAGCTTTCTTT. Translated, it gives CASVQGWNTEAFF.

This chain uses TRBV5-4 with TRBJ1-2; D gene ambiguous. In germline, CDR1 is SGHNT, CDR2 YYREEE (reference sequence). The CDR3 covers 12 residues. Deletions cut 0 bases from V and 4 bases from J, with 4 bases between. The CDR3 coding sequence is TGTGCCAGCAGCTTGGACACCTATGGCTACACCTTC. It yields the protein CASSLDTYGYTF.

The genes are TRBV4-1 and TRBJ2-1; D unclear. CDR1 MGHRA and CDR2 YSYEKL come from the germline V gene. V was trimmed by 0 bases and J by 0 bases, leaving 12 bases between them. The CDR3 contains 17 residues. CDR3 region: CASSQDMAVHSYNEQFF. CDR3 nucleotide sequence: TGCGCCAGCAGCCAAGATATGGCGGTACACTCCTACAATGAGCAGTTCTTC.

This clone came up a few times. The chain combines TRBV6-2 or TRBV6-3 with TRBJ1-5; tentatively, D is TRBD1 (5 bases). Trimming removed 4 bases at V and 5 bases at J, with 9 bases between. The germline V gene has CDR1 MNHEY and CDR2 SVGEGT. The CDR3 is 13 residues long. The CDR3 DNA reads TGTGCCAGCAGTTTGACAGCTGATCAGCCCCAGCATTTT. Residues: CASSLTADQPQHF.

The J gene is TRBJ1-2, the V gene TRBV15; a possible D gene is TRBD1 (5 bases). CDR3 length: 15 residues. V dropped 5 bases and J dropped 8 bases, with 21 bases sitting between them. The germline CDR1 and CDR2 sequences are LNHNV and YYDKDF (reference sequence). Here the CDR3 reads CATSARGVSGEGYTF. For the CDR3, the DNA is TGTGCCACCAGCGCGAGAGGGGTTAGCGGGGAGGGCTACACCTTC. The complete variable domain, with remaining parts taken from reference TRBV15 and TRBJ1-2, reads DAMVIQNPRYQVTQFGKPVTLSCSQTLNHNVMYWYQQKSSQAPKLLFHYYDKDFNNEADTPDNFQSRRPNTSFCFLDIRSPGLGDTAMYLCATSARGVSGEGYTFGSGTRLTVV.

The chain employs TRBV21-1 and TRBJ1-1. TRBV21-1 is termed a pseudogene. The CDR3 covers 12 residues. The DNA of the CDR3 is TGTGCCAGCAGCATCCCCGGGACTGAAGCTTTCTTT. Protein: CASSIPGTEAFF.

This clone was seen only once. This rearrangement joins TRBV10-2 to TRBJ1-4; TRBD1 might be the D (6 bases). Trimming pared 4 bases from V and 5 bases from J, leaving 17 bases between. CDR1 is WSHSY and CDR2 is SAAADI in the germline V gene. The CDR3 sequence is 16 residues long. The CDR3 protein is CASSGARQESNEKLFF. The CDR3 DNA sequence: TGCGCCAGCAGTGGGGCCCGACAGGAGTCGAATGAAAAACTGTTTTTT.

The sample holds a few counts of this clone. The rearrangement uses TRBV9 and TRBJ2-3, with TRBD2 matching 10 bases. J was trimmed by 1 base and V by 4 bases; bases with no gene match: 6. The CDR3 has 16 amino acids. Germline V lookup: CDR1 SGDLS, CDR2 YYNGEE. CDR3 sequence (DNA): TGTGCCAGCAGCATCAGCGGGGGGGCCGGCACAGATACGCAGTATTTT. The encoded protein is CASSISGGAGTDTQYF.